A selection of T cell receptor beta chains follows, all from one sample in a study of T cell repertoires in cytomegalovirus infection. No antigen is known for these receptors. Via MiXCR, TCRdb re-called the reads, giving one row per CDR3 protein. Of about 89,000 distinct CDR3 sequences listed, 29% are singletons. Sequenced material: CD8+ T cells from cultured PBMCs, taken from culture after CMV antigen stimulation. Source of these receptors: a human donor in good health (CMV status not recorded). Some clones in this sample may be carry-over from other donors' samples. Each CDR3 is given with its conserved first and last residue. The D gene is left open where the match is weak. Clone size appears in some rows only: once, few, many, or a class for an expanded clone.

size,D,J,V,CDR3,DNA
few,TRBD2,TRBJ2-7,TRBV7-6,CASSKTSGGSRYEQYF,TGTGCCAGCAGCAAAACTAGCGGGGGGTCCCGCTACGAGCAGTACTTC
-,-,TRBJ1-3,TRBV2,CASSERRGAGVGNTIYF,TGTGCCAGCAGTGAACGAAGGGGGGCAGGGGTTGGAAACACCATATATTTT
-,TRBD2,TRBJ2-1,TRBV27,CASSLYSGGGGEQFF,TGTGCCAGCAGTTTATATAGCGGGGGGGGAGGTGAGCAGTTCTTC
-,-,TRBJ2-5,TRBV7-9,CASSLVSGETQYF,TGTGCCAGCAGCTTAGTTAGCGGTGAGACCCAGTACTTC
-,-,TRBJ2-6,TRBV6-5,CASSYEGTGANVLTF,TGTGCCAGCAGTTACGAAGGGACTGGGGCCAACGTCCTGACTTTC
-,-,TRBJ2-7,TRBV4-1,CASSQIQGTSHEQYF,TGCGCCAGCAGCCAAATACAGGGAACCTCCCACGAGCAGTACTTC
-,TRBD1,TRBJ1-5,TRBV5-1,CASSWSGGDNQPQHF,TGCGCCAGCAGCTGGTCAGGGGGGGACAATCAGCCCCAGCATTTT
-,TRBD1,TRBJ1-2,TRBV6-6,CASSMGQGANYGYTF,TGTGCCAGCAGTATGGGACAGGGAGCTAACTATGGCTACACCTTC
many,TRBD2,TRBJ2-1,TRBV12-3/TRBV12-4,CASSVRGPTSGGANEQFF,TGTGCCAGCAGTGTGCGTGGTCCCACTAGCGGGGGGGCCAATGAGCAGTTCTTC
-,-,TRBJ2-3,TRBV6-2/TRBV6-3,CASSTFTDTQYF,TGTGCCAGCAGCACCTTCACAGATACGCAGTATTTT
-,-,TRBJ1-2,TRBV29-1,CSVELAGEHSYTF,TGCAGCGTTGAATTAGCAGGGGAGCATAGCTACACCTTC
-,-,TRBJ2-5,TRBV7-6,CASSPEPRGTQYF,TGTGCCAGCAGCCCGGAGCCCCGGGGGACCCAGTACTTC
-,-,TRBJ1-2,TRBV19,CATTDLPWGNYGYTF,TGTGCCACTACGGACCTACCTTGGGGCAACTATGGCTACACCTTC
many,-,TRBJ2-3,TRBV27,CASSSPGSTDTQYF,TGTGCCAGCAGTTCCCCGGGTAGCACAGATACGCAGTATTTT
few,TRBD2,TRBJ2-7,TRBV10-2,CASSAGRAYEQYF,TGCGCCAGCAGTGCGGGGAGGGCCTACGAGCAGTACTTC
few,-,TRBJ2-1,TRBV7-8,CASSLAETGNFEQFF,TGTGCCAGCAGCTTAGCGGAGACGGGGAACTTTGAGCAGTTCTTC
few,-,TRBJ2-7,TRBV20-1,CSARDPDRPTYEQYF,TGCAGTGCTAGAGATCCAGACAGGCCGACCTACGAGCAGTACTTC
few,-,TRBJ1-2,TRBV12-3/TRBV12-4,CASSLPGGGYTF,TGTGCCAGCAGTTTGCCGGGGGGCGGCTACACCTTC
-,-,TRBJ2-3,TRBV20-1,CSSGPWDGTDTQYF,TGCAGTTCCGGGCCCTGGGACGGCACAGATACGCAGTATTTT
-,TRBD1,TRBJ2-7,TRBV7-8,CASSPHPGTVSSYEQYF,TGTGCCAGCAGCCCGCATCCCGGGACAGTTAGCTCCTACGAGCAGTACTTC
many,-,TRBJ2-3,TRBV15,CATSRDLVGGFTQYF,TGTGCCACCAGCAGAGATCTGGTCGGGGGTTTTACGCAGTATTTT
-,TRBD2,TRBJ2-7,TRBV7-9,CASSSRTSYEQYF,TGTGCCAGCAGCTCAAGGACTAGCTACGAGCAGTACTTC
-,TRBD2,TRBJ2-6,TRBV27,CASSLSFSGAPPGANVLTF,TGTGCCAGCAGTTTATCGTTCAGCGGGGCCCCCCCTGGGGCCAACGTCCTGACTTTC
few,-,TRBJ1-4,TRBV7-2,CASSEEWALNEKLFF,TGTGCCAGCAGCGAAGAGTGGGCCCTTAATGAAAAACTGTTTTTT
-,-,TRBJ1-1,TRBV19,CASSKKTGTEAFF,TGTGCCAGTAGTAAGAAGACAGGCACTGAAGCTTTCTTT
-,TRBD2,TRBJ2-7,TRBV10-3,CATGGGSEQYF,TGTGCCACCGGGGGGGGTTCCGAGCAGTACTTC
-,TRBD2,TRBJ2-1,TRBV12-3/TRBV12-4,CASSWAGVNEQFF,TGTGCCAGCAGTTGGGCGGGGGTAAATGAGCAGTTCTTC
few,TRBD2,TRBJ2-1,TRBV3-1,CASSRNGGANNEQFF,TGTGCCAGCAGCAGGAACGGGGGGGCGAACAATGAGCAGTTCTTC
few,-,TRBJ2-5,TRBV6-5,CASSYQGQETQYF,TGTGCCAGCAGTTACCAGGGGCAAGAGACCCAGTACTTC
few,-,TRBJ2-1,TRBV2,CASSDGGGASEQFF,TGTGCCAGCAGTGATGGGGGGGGCGCGAGTGAGCAGTTCTTC
-,TRBD1,TRBJ1-2,TRBV7-6,CASSLGTGNGYTF,TGTGCCAGCAGCTTAGGGACAGGGAATGGCTACACCTTC
-,-,TRBJ2-2,TRBV5-1,CASSSPLGPLENANTGELFF,TGCGCCAGCAGCTCCCCCTTAGGGCCACTCGAAAACGCGAACACCGGGGAGCTGTTTTTT
-,-,TRBJ2-1,TRBV20-1,CSAPGGDEQFF,TGCAGTGCTCCAGGCGGTGATGAGCAGTTCTTC
-,TRBD1,TRBJ2-5,TRBV7-9,CASSASLQGYQETQYF,TGTGCCAGCAGCGCTAGCCTACAGGGGTACCAAGAGACCCAGTACTTC
few,-,TRBJ2-1,TRBV13,CASSSTRLAPTRSYNEQFF,TGTGCCAGCAGCTCCACCCGATTAGCGCCAACACGCTCCTACAATGAGCAGTTCTTC